This T cell receptor beta chain was recorded in a study of monozygotic twins with cystic fibrosis. Sequenced by immunoSEQ multiplex PCR; TCRdb stores in-frame clones only, minus some. The data hold 15,000 to 20,000 clones, with around 96% observed a single time. The CDR3 loop spans 14 amino acids. Trimming pared 7 bases from V and 3 bases from J, leaving 18 bases between. CDR1 SQVTM and CDR2 ANQGSEA come from the germline V gene. This sequence joins TRBV29-1 and TRBJ1-2; no firm D call. The TCR sequence derives from a girl aged 2 to 9 with cystic fibrosis. The source material was blood. The CDR3 nucleotides are TGCAGCGCGTTGATTAGGGCCCTAGACTATGGCTACACCTTC. It is translated as CSALIRALDYGYTF. The full variable domain, its missing parts supplied by reference TRBV29-1 and TRBJ1-2, is SAVISQKPSRDICQRGTSLTIQCQVDSQVTMMFWYRQQPGQSLTLIATANQGSEATYESGFVIDKFPISRPNLTFSTLTVSNMSPEDSSIYLCSALIRALDYGYTFGSGTRLTVV.